The rows below give T cell receptor beta chains drawn from one sample of a study of blood T cells in healthy people across ages. One entry per CDR3 protein, called by TCRdb with MiXCR from the 5' RACE reads. This repertoire shows fewer than 900,000 distinct CDR3 sequences, approximately 43% found once; its top ten account for roughly 19%. The source material was blood. These receptors came from a woman aged 55-69 years in good health. Each CDR3 is given with its conserved first and last residue. Each record gives: J gene, CDR3 length, D gene, V gene, clone size, CDR3 protein, CDR3 DNA. The D gene is left open where the match is weak. The size of a clone is reported for some rows only, either as once, few or many, or as a class for expanded clones.

J gene: TRBJ2-3; CDR3 length: 12; D gene: .; V gene: TRBV12-3/TRBV12-4; clone size: few; CDR3 protein: CASSFAGDTQYF; CDR3 DNA: TGTGCCAGCAGTTTCGCCGGGGATACGCAGTATTTT
J gene: TRBJ2-1; CDR3 length: 14; D gene: TRBD2; V gene: TRBV29-1; clone size: many; CDR3 protein: CSAQTSGAHNEQFF; CDR3 DNA: TGCAGCGCGCAGACTAGCGGGGCGCACAATGAGCAGTTCTTC
J gene: TRBJ2-7; CDR3 length: 13; D gene: .; V gene: TRBV28; clone size: .; CDR3 protein: CASMDPSSYEQYF; CDR3 DNA: TGTGCCAGCATGGATCCCAGCTCCTACGAGCAGTACTTC
J gene: TRBJ2-3; CDR3 length: 14; D gene: .; V gene: TRBV20-1; clone size: few; CDR3 protein: CSAIVGTSTDTQYF; CDR3 DNA: TGCAGTGCTATCGTGGGAACAAGCACAGATACGCAGTATTTT
J gene: TRBJ2-1; CDR3 length: 15; D gene: TRBD1; V gene: TRBV6-1; clone size: .; CDR3 protein: CASFRGTGARNEQFF; CDR3 DNA: TGTGCCAGCTTCCGGGGGACAGGGGCCCGCAATGAGCAGTTCTTC
J gene: TRBJ2-1; CDR3 length: 15; D gene: TRBD2; V gene: TRBV9; clone size: many; CDR3 protein: CASSSSGSPYNEQFF; CDR3 DNA: TGTGCCAGCAGCTCTAGCGGGAGCCCCTACAATGAGCAGTTCTTC
J gene: TRBJ2-3; CDR3 length: 16; D gene: .; V gene: TRBV7-9; clone size: .; CDR3 protein: CASSLQRQVPTDTQYF; CDR3 DNA: TGTGCCAGCAGCTTACAGAGACAGGTCCCCACAGATACGCAGTATTTT
J gene: TRBJ1-4; CDR3 length: 12; D gene: .; V gene: TRBV2; clone size: .; CDR3 protein: CASRGANEKLFF; CDR3 DNA: TGTGCCAGCAGAGGGGCTAATGAAAAACTGTTTTTT
J gene: TRBJ2-1; CDR3 length: 14; D gene: .; V gene: TRBV6-2/TRBV6-3; clone size: .; CDR3 protein: CASSYSLAPNEQFF; CDR3 DNA: TGTGCCAGCAGTTACTCGCTAGCTCCCAATGAGCAGTTCTTC
J gene: TRBJ2-7; CDR3 length: 14; D gene: .; V gene: TRBV12-3/TRBV12-4; clone size: few; CDR3 protein: CASRTDTVSYEQYF; CDR3 DNA: TGTGCCAGCAGGACAGACACCGTCTCCTACGAGCAGTACTTC
J gene: TRBJ2-3; CDR3 length: 13; D gene: .; V gene: TRBV20-1; clone size: .; CDR3 protein: CSVGRGGADTRYF; CDR3 DNA: TGCAGTGTAGGGCGGGGTGGGGCAGATACGCGGTATTTT
J gene: TRBJ2-7; CDR3 length: 14; D gene: TRBD2; V gene: TRBV28; clone size: .; CDR3 protein: CASSLHGTSNEQYF; CDR3 DNA: TGTGCCAGCAGTCTCCATGGGACTAGCAATGAGCAGTACTTC
J gene: TRBJ2-1; CDR3 length: 17; D gene: TRBD2; V gene: TRBV7-2; clone size: .; CDR3 protein: CASSLGPLRGGMNEQFF; CDR3 DNA: TGTGCCAGCAGCTTAGGTCCCTTACGCGGGGGTATGAATGAGCAGTTCTTC
J gene: TRBJ2-7; CDR3 length: 16; D gene: .; V gene: TRBV7-6; clone size: few; CDR3 protein: CASSLVAAGAGHEQYF; CDR3 DNA: TGTGCCAGCAGCTTAGTAGCTGCAGGAGCGGGCCACGAGCAGTACTTC
J gene: TRBJ1-1; CDR3 length: 15; D gene: .; V gene: TRBV21-1; clone size: few; CDR3 protein: CASSKPGQGTAEAFF; CDR3 DNA: TGTGCCAGCAGCAAACCGGGACAGGGTACCGCTGAAGCTTTCTTT
J gene: TRBJ2-7; CDR3 length: 12; D gene: TRBD1; V gene: TRBV28; clone size: .; CDR3 protein: CASNRGLYEQYF; CDR3 DNA: TGTGCCAGCAACAGGGGGCTGTACGAGCAGTACTTC
J gene: TRBJ1-5; CDR3 length: 19; D gene: TRBD1; V gene: TRBV12-3/TRBV12-4; clone size: few; CDR3 protein: CASSPPVGTGGMENQPQHF; CDR3 DNA: TGTGCCAGCAGTCCCCCGGTAGGCACAGGGGGCATGGAGAATCAGCCCCAGCATTTT
J gene: TRBJ2-5; CDR3 length: 14; D gene: .; V gene: TRBV6-2/TRBV6-3; clone size: .; CDR3 protein: CASGAWEGANEQYF; CDR3 DNA: TGTGCCAGCGGTGCCTGGGAGGGGGCGAATGAGCAGTACTTC
J gene: TRBJ2-1; CDR3 length: 14; D gene: TRBD2; V gene: TRBV11-2; clone size: .; CDR3 protein: CASRNSGGPNEQFF; CDR3 DNA: TGTGCCAGCAGGAATAGCGGGGGACCCAATGAGCAGTTCTTC
J gene: TRBJ2-7; CDR3 length: 13; D gene: .; V gene: TRBV20-1; clone size: .; CDR3 protein: CSARERTDYEQYF; CDR3 DNA: TGCAGTGCTAGAGAGCGGACAGACTACGAGCAGTACTTC
J gene: TRBJ1-2; CDR3 length: 16; D gene: TRBD1; V gene: TRBV11-2; clone size: once; CDR3 protein: CASSRHLGDSAGGHTF; CDR3 DNA: TGTGCCAGCAGCCGTCACCTGGGGGACAGCGCGGGGGGCCACACCTTC
J gene: TRBJ1-2; CDR3 length: 13; D gene: .; V gene: TRBV6-6; clone size: .; CDR3 protein: CASSYEGRYGYTF; CDR3 DNA: TGTGCCAGCAGTTACGAAGGGAGGTATGGCTACACCTTC
J gene: TRBJ1-4; CDR3 length: 13; D gene: .; V gene: TRBV2; clone size: few; CDR3 protein: CATKGATNEKLFF; CDR3 DNA: TGTGCGACAAAGGGAGCAACTAATGAAAAACTGTTTTTT
J gene: TRBJ2-5; CDR3 length: 13; D gene: .; V gene: TRBV28; clone size: .; CDR3 protein: CASSFRTGETQYF; CDR3 DNA: TGTGCCAGCAGCTTCCGGACGGGGGAGACCCAGTACTTC
J gene: TRBJ2-1; CDR3 length: 16; D gene: TRBD2; V gene: TRBV7-6; clone size: few; CDR3 protein: CASSAPSGGTGNEQFF; CDR3 DNA: TGTGCCAGCAGCGCCCCTAGCGGGGGAACGGGTAATGAGCAGTTCTTC
J gene: TRBJ2-5; CDR3 length: 14; D gene: TRBD2; V gene: TRBV11-2; clone size: .; CDR3 protein: CASSLDGLAGRPYF; CDR3 DNA: TGTGCCAGCAGCTTAGACGGTCTAGCGGGACGCCCGTACTTC
J gene: TRBJ2-7; CDR3 length: 14; D gene: TRBD2; V gene: TRBV19; clone size: few; CDR3 protein: CASGTLAGVTEQYF; CDR3 DNA: TGTGCCAGTGGGACACTAGCGGGAGTTACCGAGCAGTACTTC
J gene: TRBJ1-2; CDR3 length: 12; D gene: .; V gene: TRBV20-1; clone size: .; CDR3 protein: CSARGGHWGYTF; CDR3 DNA: TGCAGTGCTAGGGGGGGGCATTGGGGCTACACCTTC
J gene: TRBJ1-5; CDR3 length: 15; D gene: .; V gene: TRBV20-1; clone size: few; CDR3 protein: CSARDQHYSNQPQHF; CDR3 DNA: TGCAGTGCTAGAGATCAACACTATAGCAATCAGCCCCAGCATTTT
J gene: TRBJ1-2; CDR3 length: 18; D gene: .; V gene: TRBV20-1; clone size: .; CDR3 protein: CSALRAPDFSTTNYGYTF; CDR3 DNA: TGCAGTGCTCTCCGGGCCCCGGACTTCTCCACTACTAACTATGGCTACACCTTC
J gene: TRBJ1-2; CDR3 length: 12; D gene: TRBD1; V gene: TRBV7-9; clone size: few; CDR3 protein: CASSVTGDGYTF; CDR3 DNA: TGTGCCAGCAGCGTAACAGGGGATGGCTACACCTTC
J gene: TRBJ2-3; CDR3 length: 14; D gene: TRBD1; V gene: TRBV20-1; clone size: .; CDR3 protein: CSARGRLSTDTQYF; CDR3 DNA: TGCAGTGCCAGGGGGCGCTTAAGCACAGATACGCAGTATTTT
J gene: TRBJ2-2; CDR3 length: 14; D gene: .; V gene: TRBV11-2; clone size: .; CDR3 protein: CASSFTHSTGELFF; CDR3 DNA: TGTGCCAGCAGCTTCACTCATAGCACCGGGGAGCTGTTTTTT
J gene: TRBJ2-1; CDR3 length: 17; D gene: TRBD2; V gene: TRBV7-8; clone size: few; CDR3 protein: CASSLDYASGAYNEQFF; CDR3 DNA: TGTGCCAGCAGCTTAGATTATGCTAGCGGGGCCTACAATGAGCAGTTCTTC
J gene: TRBJ1-2; CDR3 length: 16; D gene: .; V gene: TRBV5-1; clone size: .; CDR3 protein: CASSVLPGAANYGYTF; CDR3 DNA: TGCGCCAGCTCTGTTTTACCCGGTGCGGCTAACTATGGCTACACCTTC
J gene: TRBJ1-5; CDR3 length: 14; D gene: TRBD1; V gene: TRBV7-8; clone size: .; CDR3 protein: CASSFDRGKQPQHF; CDR3 DNA: TGTGCCAGCAGCTTTGACAGGGGGAAGCAGCCCCAGCATTTT
J gene: TRBJ2-5; CDR3 length: 16; D gene: TRBD1; V gene: TRBV15; clone size: .; CDR3 protein: CATSRDCGQGAETQYF; CDR3 DNA: TGTGCCACCAGCAGAGATTGTGGACAGGGGGCGGAGACCCAGTACTTC
J gene: TRBJ2-1; CDR3 length: 14; D gene: .; V gene: TRBV10-3; clone size: .; CDR3 protein: CAISDLDRNNEQFF; CDR3 DNA: TGTGCCATCAGTGACTTGGACAGAAACAATGAGCAGTTCTTC
J gene: TRBJ1-6; CDR3 length: 12; D gene: .; V gene: TRBV7-9; clone size: few; CDR3 protein: CASSLVDSPLHF; CDR3 DNA: TGTGCCAGCAGCTTAGTGGACTCACCCCTCCACTTT
J gene: TRBJ2-5; CDR3 length: 11; D gene: .; V gene: TRBV3-1; clone size: .; CDR3 protein: CASGGANEQYF; CDR3 DNA: TGTGCCAGCGGGGGGGCCAATGAGCAGTACTTC
J gene: TRBJ1-5; CDR3 length: 13; D gene: .; V gene: TRBV10-3; clone size: .; CDR3 protein: CAISDRGNQPQHF; CDR3 DNA: TGTGCCATCAGTGACAGGGGCAATCAGCCCCAGCATTTT
J gene: TRBJ2-7; CDR3 length: 15; D gene: .; V gene: TRBV6-1; clone size: .; CDR3 protein: CASLIGGTNSYEQYF; CDR3 DNA: TGTGCCAGCTTGATTGGGGGAACCAACTCCTACGAGCAGTACTTC
J gene: TRBJ2-3; CDR3 length: 14; D gene: TRBD2; V gene: TRBV20-1; clone size: few; CDR3 protein: CSAKAGVSTDTQYF; CDR3 DNA: TGCAGTGCTAAAGCGGGAGTCAGCACAGATACGCAGTATTTT
J gene: TRBJ2-5; CDR3 length: 14; D gene: .; V gene: TRBV7-9; clone size: .; CDR3 protein: CASSLASTLGTQYF; CDR3 DNA: TGTGCCAGCAGCTTAGCTTCCACACTAGGGACCCAGTACTTC
J gene: TRBJ2-1; CDR3 length: 15; D gene: TRBD2; V gene: TRBV20-1; clone size: few; CDR3 protein: CSARVSGRGGDEQFF; CDR3 DNA: TGCAGTGCTAGGGTTAGCGGGAGAGGTGGCGATGAGCAGTTCTTC
J gene: TRBJ1-2; CDR3 length: 13; D gene: .; V gene: TRBV20-1; clone size: .; CDR3 protein: CSAPQRDPYGYTF; CDR3 DNA: TGCAGTGCCCCACAGAGGGATCCCTATGGCTACACCTTC
J gene: TRBJ2-5; CDR3 length: 13; D gene: .; V gene: TRBV20-1; clone size: .; CDR3 protein: CSASRTTGETQYF; CDR3 DNA: TGCAGTGCTTCGCGGACTACCGGGGAGACCCAGTACTTC
J gene: TRBJ2-3; CDR3 length: 12; D gene: .; V gene: TRBV29-1; clone size: many; CDR3 protein: CSVERGGDTQYF; CDR3 DNA: TGCAGCGTTGAGAGGGGGGGGGATACGCAGTATTTT
J gene: TRBJ2-1; CDR3 length: 16; D gene: TRBD2; V gene: TRBV4-2; clone size: .; CDR3 protein: CASNSQASGRVNEQFF; CDR3 DNA: TGTGCCAGCAATTCCCAGGCTAGCGGGAGGGTTAATGAGCAGTTCTTC
J gene: TRBJ2-6; CDR3 length: 14; D gene: .; V gene: TRBV29-1; clone size: once; CDR3 protein: CGVEDPPGANVLTF; CDR3 DNA: TGCGGCGTTGAGGATCCCCCGGGGGCCAACGTCCTGACTTTC
J gene: TRBJ1-4; CDR3 length: 11; D gene: .; V gene: TRBV30; clone size: .; CDR3 protein: CAGSVDEKLFF; CDR3 DNA: TGTGCCGGGAGTGTCGATGAAAAACTGTTTTTT
J gene: TRBJ2-5; CDR3 length: 14; D gene: TRBD2; V gene: TRBV9; clone size: few; CDR3 protein: CASSRGGAGETQYF; CDR3 DNA: TGTGCCAGCAGCCGCGGGGGGGCTGGGGAGACCCAGTACTTC
J gene: TRBJ1-6; CDR3 length: 16; D gene: .; V gene: TRBV25-1; clone size: .; CDR3 protein: CASSARAWGPNSPLHF; CDR3 DNA: TGTGCCAGCAGCGCACGGGCATGGGGGCCTAATTCACCCCTCCACTTT
J gene: TRBJ2-5; CDR3 length: 15; D gene: .; V gene: TRBV11-3; clone size: .; CDR3 protein: CASSPRFEGSNEQYF; CDR3 DNA: TGTGCCAGCAGCCCCAGGTTCGAGGGATCCAATGAGCAGTACTTC
J gene: TRBJ1-1; CDR3 length: 13; D gene: .; V gene: TRBV3-1; clone size: few; CDR3 protein: CASSLDIATEAFF; CDR3 DNA: TGTGCCAGCAGCCTGGACATCGCCACTGAAGCTTTCTTT
J gene: TRBJ2-5; CDR3 length: 16; D gene: TRBD1; V gene: TRBV11-2; clone size: few; CDR3 protein: CASSLRQGAGQETQYF; CDR3 DNA: TGTGCCAGCAGCTTGCGACAGGGGGCAGGACAAGAGACCCAGTACTTC
J gene: TRBJ2-6; CDR3 length: 18; D gene: TRBD1; V gene: TRBV7-9; clone size: .; CDR3 protein: CASSFLAGGYSGANVLTF; CDR3 DNA: TGTGCCAGCAGCTTTTTAGCAGGGGGATACTCTGGGGCCAACGTCCTGACTTTC
J gene: TRBJ2-5; CDR3 length: 14; D gene: .; V gene: TRBV5-6; clone size: few; CDR3 protein: CASSLGSYQETQYF; CDR3 DNA: TGTGCCAGCAGCTTGGGGTCGTACCAAGAGACCCAGTACTTC
J gene: TRBJ2-5; CDR3 length: 13; D gene: .; V gene: TRBV6-1; clone size: .; CDR3 protein: CASSEGIRETQYF; CDR3 DNA: TGTGCCAGCAGTGAGGGTATTCGGGAGACCCAGTACTTC